This TCR beta chain comes out of a study of cytomegalovirus exposure and HLA in healthy donors. General study findings and limits: In vitro work confirmed that a few CMV-associated chains recognize CMV antigens. Cytomegalovirus association was listed for 150 to 200 TCR beta chains. It was reported that the classifier diagnosed cytomegalovirus status with high specificity and sensitivity in both the original and validation cohorts.

Donors were drawn from the approximately 120-subject validation cohort, separate from the roughly 670-subject first cohort. Germline V gene data show CDR1 as SNHLY and CDR2 as FYNNEI. The CDR3 totals 14 residues. V was pared by 3 bases and J by 6 bases, with 3 bases of the junction left unmatched. Sequenced by immunoSEQ multiplex PCR; TCRdb stores in-frame clones only, minus some. The sample has under 65,000 clones; roughly 90% are singletons. A word on this clone: Its antigen is not known.

This clonotype was sampled from a woman aged 18-29 years in good health and CMV-seropositive. The V call is TRBV2, the J call TRBJ2-2, with TRBD1 identical over 8 bases. The sequenced sample consisted of PBMCs. Here the CDR3 reads CASSEDRVAGELFF. The CDR3 DNA reads as TGTGCCAGCAGTGAGGACAGGGTAGCCGGGGAGCTGTTTTTT.